The clone carrying this T cell receptor (beta chain) was detected a few times. Its target is not known. The source of the sample is a study of a mutant IDH1 vaccine in newly diagnosed glioma. Some clones are missing from TCRdb's copy, which holds only in-frame ones; the method was immunoSEQ multiplex PCR. The sample includes more than 40,000 clones, around 90% of them seen just once. The germline V gene encodes CDR1 LGHNA and CDR2 YNFKEQ. The CDR3 covers 13 residues. Trimming shortened V by 5 bases and J by 9 bases, and 11 bases separated the two germline ends. The time point here: week 35, safety follow-up. Topical imiquimod was applied with each vaccine dose, which held 300 ug of mutant IDH1 20-mer peptide.

This sequence originates from a woman aged 40-49 years with glioma. The source material was PBMCs, sampled from a glioma patient whose treatment included an IDH1 peptide vaccine. This rearrangement joins TRBV4-2 to TRBJ1-6; D ambiguous. The CDR3 protein is CASSSRRISPLHF. In nucleotides, the CDR3 is TGTGCCAGCAGCTCCAGACGAATTTCACCCCTCCACTTT.